This record looks at one TCR beta chain sequence and its context. Its target is not known. CDR1 SGHKS and CDR2 YYEKEE come from the germline V gene (reference sequence). CDR3 size: 14 residues. With 1 base removed from V and 2 bases from J, the gap between germline ends came to 10 bases. Amplification used 60 Vbeta primers and 13 Jbeta primers. Sequencing was performed with immunoSEQ multiplex PCR; in TCRdb, only in-frame clones are kept and a portion is missing. The table lists about 160,000 clones, over 75% of them singletons. The data derive from a study of cytomegalovirus exposure and HLA in healthy donors. Study-level points and caveats: Many donors shared some public TCRs, even though most TCR sequences were rare. Later analysis revealed greater clonal expansion in HLA-associated TCR beta chains than in equally common others.

The V and J genes are TRBV5-5 and TRBJ2-7; a possible D gene is TRBD2 (5 bases). The source of this sequence is a man between 40 and 49 years old in good health and CMV-seronegative. Material: PBMCs. The CDR3 spells CASSLRLITYEQYF. The CDR3, as DNA: TGTGCCAGCAGCTTGCGACTAATTACCTACGAGCAGTACTTC.